This TCR beta chain originates from a study of shared clonotypes between healthy human individuals. General study findings and limits: Shared clonotypes across all four donors exceeded non-shared ones in generation probability.

Germline CDR1 LGHNA, CDR2 YSLEER. The CDR3 covers 15 residues. V lost 1 base, J lost 2 bases, and 11 bases lay in between. Notes on this clone: Its antigen is unknown.

Naive CD8 populations comprised CD45RO-negative cells positively selected for CCR7, excluding terminally differentiated effector memory CD45RA+ cells. Sequencing used immunoSEQ multiplex PCR; TCRdb keeps in-frame clones, though not all of them. The sample carries around 1.9 million clones, 80% to 95% recorded once. Source material: naive CD8+ T cells from PBMCs. This clonotype was obtained from a young man in good health. Some clones in this sample may be carry-over from other donors' samples. The chain combines TRBV4-3 with TRBJ1-2; D not certain. The CDR3 is CASSQGYNGNYGYTF. The CDR3 nucleotides read TGCGCCAGCAGCCAAGGGTACAACGGAAACTATGGCTACACCTTC.